This note documents a single TCR beta chain sequence. The entry originates in a study of T cell changes during pregnancy in multiple sclerosis. Clones were sequenced by immunoSEQ multiplex PCR, and TCRdb holds only the in-frame ones, with some missing. The top ten hold around 6.4% of the sample, which has about 49,000 clones, roughly 94% seen once. The origin of this receptor is a female donor with multiple sclerosis, enrolled in a pregnancy study. The specimen was CD8+ T cells from peripheral blood mononuclear cells, collected in the first trimester of pregnancy.

CDR3 bases: TGTGCCAGCAGCAACGGGGGGAAAGGCGGGGAAGCTTTCTTT. Translation gives CASSNGGKGGEAFF. The chain is built from TRBV6-5 and TRBJ1-1; possibly TRBD1 for D (5 bases). CDR3 size: 14 residues. Trimming took 6 bases from V and 8 from J, leaving 19 bases between them. The germline V gene encodes CDR1 MNHEY and CDR2 SVGAGI.